Here is one T cell receptor beta chain with its context. The antigen is unknown. The data stem from a study of T-cell memory formation after mild COVID-19. Study details: Largely, the TCR clusters proved donor specific. Regarding the study as a whole: Contracting clones localized mainly to CM and EM when CD4+ and mainly to EMRA when CD8+. Clones contracting day 15 to 85 were balanced CD4/CD8; later expanders leaned CD4+.

Trimming left V 3 bases short and J 6 bases short, with 7 bases between. Germline CDR1 is DFQATT and CDR2 is SNEGSKA (reference sequence). CDR3 length equals 11 residues. 5'RACE with constant-segment primers built TCRalpha and TCRbeta cDNA libraries with UMIs. TCRdb reanalysed the 5' RACE reads using MiXCR and keeps one entry per CDR3 protein. The sample records 540,000 or so distinct CDR3 sequences, roughly 22% being singletons. Sequencing was carried out using PBMCs or a T cell subset sorted from them (not recorded which). The TCR comes from an adult woman who had mild COVID-19 (a few samples of this study predate the infection). Cell type and time point are not known. The V gene is TRBV20-1, the J gene TRBJ2-3; D is unclear. This CDR3 is CSASYPDTQYF. DNA for the CDR3: TGCAGTGCTAGCTATCCGGATACGCAGTATTTT.